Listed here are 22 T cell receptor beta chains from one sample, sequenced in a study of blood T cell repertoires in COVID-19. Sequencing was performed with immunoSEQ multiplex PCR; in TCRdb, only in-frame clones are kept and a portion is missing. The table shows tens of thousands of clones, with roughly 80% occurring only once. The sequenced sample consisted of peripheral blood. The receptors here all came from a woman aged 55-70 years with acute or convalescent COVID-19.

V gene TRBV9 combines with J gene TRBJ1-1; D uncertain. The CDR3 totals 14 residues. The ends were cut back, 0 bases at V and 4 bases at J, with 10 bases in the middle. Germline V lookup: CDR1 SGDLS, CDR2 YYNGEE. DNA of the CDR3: TGTGCCAGCAGCGTAGGACACCAAAGCACTGAAGCTTTCTTT. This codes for CASSVGHQSTEAFF.

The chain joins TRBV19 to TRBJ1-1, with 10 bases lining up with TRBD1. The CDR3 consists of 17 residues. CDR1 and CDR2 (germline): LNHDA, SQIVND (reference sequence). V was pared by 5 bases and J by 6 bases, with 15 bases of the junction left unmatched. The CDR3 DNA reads TGTGCCAGTAGTCCCCCACCGGGACAGGGGATACCTGCTGAAGCTTTCTTT. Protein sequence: CASSPPPGQGIPAEAFF.

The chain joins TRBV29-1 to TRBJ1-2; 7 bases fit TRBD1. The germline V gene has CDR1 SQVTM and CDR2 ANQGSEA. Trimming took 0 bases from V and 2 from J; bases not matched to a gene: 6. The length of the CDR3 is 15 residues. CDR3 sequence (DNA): TGCAGCGTTGAAGACCGGGACAGCCGCAACTATGGCTACACCTTC. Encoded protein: CSVEDRDSRNYGYTF.

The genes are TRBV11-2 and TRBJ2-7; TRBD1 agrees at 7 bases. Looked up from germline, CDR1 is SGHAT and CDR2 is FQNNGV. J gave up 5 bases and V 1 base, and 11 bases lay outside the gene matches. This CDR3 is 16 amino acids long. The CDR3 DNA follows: TGTGCCAGCAGCTTAGCTCGACAGGGTTCTAGGAACGAGCAGTACTTC. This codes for CASSLARQGSRNEQYF.

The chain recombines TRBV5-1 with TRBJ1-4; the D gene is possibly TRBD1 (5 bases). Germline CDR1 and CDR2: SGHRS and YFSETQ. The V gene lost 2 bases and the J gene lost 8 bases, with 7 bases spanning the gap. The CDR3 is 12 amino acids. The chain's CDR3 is CASSLRGEKLFF. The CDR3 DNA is TGCGCCAGCAGCTTAAGGGGAGAAAAACTGTTTTTT.

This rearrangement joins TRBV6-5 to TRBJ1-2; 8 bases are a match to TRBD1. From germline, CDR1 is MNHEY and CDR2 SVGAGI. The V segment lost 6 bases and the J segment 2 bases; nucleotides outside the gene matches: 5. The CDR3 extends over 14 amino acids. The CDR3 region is CASSPRQGNYGYTF. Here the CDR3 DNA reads TGTGCCAGCAGCCCCCGACAGGGGAACTATGGCTACACCTTC.

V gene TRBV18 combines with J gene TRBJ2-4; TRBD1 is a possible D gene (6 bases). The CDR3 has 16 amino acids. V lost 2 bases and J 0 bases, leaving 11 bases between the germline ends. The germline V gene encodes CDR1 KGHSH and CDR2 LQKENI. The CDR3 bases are TGTGCCAGCTCACCATCAGGGGCCTTAGCCAAAAACATTCAGTACTTC. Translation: CASSPSGALAKNIQYF.

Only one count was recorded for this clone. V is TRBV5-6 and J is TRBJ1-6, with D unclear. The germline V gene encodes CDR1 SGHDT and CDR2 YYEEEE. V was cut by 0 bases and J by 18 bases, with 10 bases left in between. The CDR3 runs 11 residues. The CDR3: CASSLAQTYHF. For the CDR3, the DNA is TGTGCCAGCAGCTTGGCCCAGACTTACCACTTT.

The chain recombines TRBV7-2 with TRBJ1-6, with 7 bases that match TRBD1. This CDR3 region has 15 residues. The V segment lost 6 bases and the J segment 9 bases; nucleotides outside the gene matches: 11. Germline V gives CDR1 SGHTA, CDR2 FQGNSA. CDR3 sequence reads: CASSSRTGGGSPLHF. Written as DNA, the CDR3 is TGTGCCAGCAGTTCTCGGACAGGTGGAGGTTCACCCCTCCACTTT.

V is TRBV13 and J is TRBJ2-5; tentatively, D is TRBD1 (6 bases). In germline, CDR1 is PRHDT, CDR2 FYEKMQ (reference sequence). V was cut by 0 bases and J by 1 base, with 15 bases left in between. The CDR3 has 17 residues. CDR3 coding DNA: TGTGCCAGCAGCTTAGGGACAGGATCGAGGTTCCAAGAGACCCAGTACTTC. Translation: CASSLGTGSRFQETQYF.

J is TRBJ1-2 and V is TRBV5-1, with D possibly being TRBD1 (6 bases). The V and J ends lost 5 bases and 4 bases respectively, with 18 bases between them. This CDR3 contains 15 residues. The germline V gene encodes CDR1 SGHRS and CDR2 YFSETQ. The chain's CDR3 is CASRVSDGGIYGYTF. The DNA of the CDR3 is TGCGCCAGCAGGGTATCGGATGGGGGCATCTATGGCTACACCTTC.

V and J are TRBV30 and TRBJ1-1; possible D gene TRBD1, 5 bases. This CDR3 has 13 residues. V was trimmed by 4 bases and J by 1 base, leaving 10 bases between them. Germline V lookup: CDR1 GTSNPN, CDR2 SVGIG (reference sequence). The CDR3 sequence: CAWNDGGNTEAFF. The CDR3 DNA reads TGTGCCTGGAATGACGGGGGGAACACTGAAGCTTTCTTT.

The CDR3: CASSFLQGSGELFF. CDR3 coding DNA: TGTGCCAGCAGCTTCTTACAGGGATCCGGGGAGCTGTTTTTT. The chain combines TRBV13 with TRBJ2-2; TRBD1 might be the D (6 bases). Germline CDR1 and CDR2: PRHDT and FYEKMQ (reference sequence). Between the trimmed V and J ends, which lost 3 bases and 6 bases, there was a span of 11 bases. This CDR3 region has 14 residues.

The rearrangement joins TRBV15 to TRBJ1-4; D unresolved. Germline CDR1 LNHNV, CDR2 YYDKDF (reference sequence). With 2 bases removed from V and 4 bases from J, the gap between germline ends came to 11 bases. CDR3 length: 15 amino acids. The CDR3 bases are TGTGCCACCAGCAGAAGTAGGGCGGGTAATGAAAAACTGTTTTTT. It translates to CATSRSRAGNEKLFF.

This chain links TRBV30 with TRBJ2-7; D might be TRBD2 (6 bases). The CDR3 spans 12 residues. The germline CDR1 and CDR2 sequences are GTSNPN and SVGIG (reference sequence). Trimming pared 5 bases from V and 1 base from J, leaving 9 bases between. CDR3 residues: CAWGDSSYEQYF. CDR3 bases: TGTGCCTGGGGGGACTCTTCCTACGAGCAGTACTTC.

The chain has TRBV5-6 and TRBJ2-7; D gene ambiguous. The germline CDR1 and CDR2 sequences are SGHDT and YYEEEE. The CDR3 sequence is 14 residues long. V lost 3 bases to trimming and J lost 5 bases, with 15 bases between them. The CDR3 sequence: CASSSTQDVDEQYF. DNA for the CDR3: TGTGCCAGCAGCTCCACCCAAGATGTAGACGAGCAGTACTTC.

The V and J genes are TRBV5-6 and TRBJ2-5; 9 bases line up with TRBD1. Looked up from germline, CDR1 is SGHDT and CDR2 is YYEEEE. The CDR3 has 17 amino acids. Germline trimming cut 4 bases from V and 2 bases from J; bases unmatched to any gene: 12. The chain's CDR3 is CASSVPGQGLWQETQYF. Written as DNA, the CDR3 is TGTGCCAGCAGCGTCCCGGGACAGGGATTATGGCAAGAGACCCAGTACTTC.

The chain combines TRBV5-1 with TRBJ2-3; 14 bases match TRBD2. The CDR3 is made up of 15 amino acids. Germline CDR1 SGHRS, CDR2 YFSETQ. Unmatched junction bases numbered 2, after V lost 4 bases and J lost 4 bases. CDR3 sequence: CASSTGLAGADTQYF. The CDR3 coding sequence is TGCGCCAGCAGCACGGGACTAGCGGGGGCAGATACGCAGTATTTT.

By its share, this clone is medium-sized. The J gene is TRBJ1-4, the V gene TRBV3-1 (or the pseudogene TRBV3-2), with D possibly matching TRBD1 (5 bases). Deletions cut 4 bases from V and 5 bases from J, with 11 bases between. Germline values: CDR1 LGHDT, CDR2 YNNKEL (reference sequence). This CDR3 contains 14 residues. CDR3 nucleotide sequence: TGTGCCAGCAGCCGGGGCAGAGCCAATGAAAAACTGTTTTTT. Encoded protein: CASSRGRANEKLFF.

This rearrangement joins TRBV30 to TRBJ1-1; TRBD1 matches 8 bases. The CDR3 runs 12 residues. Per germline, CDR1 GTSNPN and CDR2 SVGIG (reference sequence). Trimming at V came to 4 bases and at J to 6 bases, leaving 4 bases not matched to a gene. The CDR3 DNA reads TGTGCCTGGACAGGGGGCGGTCCTGAAGCTTTCTTT. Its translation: CAWTGGGPEAFF. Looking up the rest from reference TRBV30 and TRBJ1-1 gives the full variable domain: SQTIHQWPATLVQPVGSPLSLECTVEGTSNPNLYWYRQAAGRGLQLLFYSVGIGQISSEVPQNLSASRPQDRQFILSSKKLLLSDSGFYLCAWTGGGPEAFFGQGTRLTVV.

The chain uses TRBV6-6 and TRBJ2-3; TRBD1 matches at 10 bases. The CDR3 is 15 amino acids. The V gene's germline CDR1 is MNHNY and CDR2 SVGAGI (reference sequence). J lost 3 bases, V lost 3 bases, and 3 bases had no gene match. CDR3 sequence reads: CASSYLGQGTDTQYF. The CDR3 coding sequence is TGTGCCAGCAGTTATCTGGGACAGGGGACAGATACGCAGTATTTT.

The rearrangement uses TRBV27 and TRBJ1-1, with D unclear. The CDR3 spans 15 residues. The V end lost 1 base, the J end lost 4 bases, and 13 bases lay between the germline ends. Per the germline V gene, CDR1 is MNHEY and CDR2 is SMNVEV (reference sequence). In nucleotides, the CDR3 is TGTGCCAGCAGTTTATATCGGGGAGGGAGCACTGAAGCTTTCTTT. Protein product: CASSLYRGGSTEAFF.